The subject of this entry is one T cell receptor beta chain. TCRdb's copy holds only in-frame clones and misses some; the assay was immunoSEQ multiplex PCR. The table lists some 260,000 clones, 85% to 95% of them singletons. The sample comes from a study of blood T cell repertoires in COVID-19. About the study: Sites in the United States, Italy and Spain provided acute and convalescent COVID-19 samples.

The V end lost 6 bases, the J end lost 5 bases, and 19 bases lay between the germline ends. Germline V gene sequence: CDR1 MNHEY, CDR2 SMNVEV (reference sequence). The CDR3 sequence is 15 residues long. Those who participated ranged in age from about 18 to 89 years and resided in roughly 26 US areas. The sequencing sample was made of PBMCs or T cells enriched from blood (not recorded which). The receptor was isolated from a young woman who had recovered from COVID-19. The V gene is TRBV27, the J gene TRBJ2-5; D perhaps matches TRBD2 (5 bases). The CDR3 DNA sequence: TGTGCCAGCAGAACTTTGCGGGTGACTGGGGAGACCCAGTACTTC. It yields the protein CASRTLRVTGETQYF.